One and the same sample provided the 19 T cell receptor beta chains below, sequenced in a study of T cell repertoires in cytomegalovirus infection. What these receptors recognize is not known. Each CDR3 protein is one row after TCRdb ran MiXCR on the reads. The repertoire holds hundreds of thousands of distinct CDR3 sequences, about two fifths seen once, with about 41% in the top ten. Source: cultured PBMCs, taken from culture after CMV antigen stimulation. The source of these receptors is a human donor in good health (CMV status not recorded). Some clones in this sample may be carry-over from other donors' samples.

This clonotype showed up just a few times. The chain carries TRBV7-8 and TRBJ1-1; TRBD1 agrees at 7 bases. The V gene end was trimmed by 1 base and the J gene end by 1 base; junction bases not matched to a gene: 9. Germline CDR1 reads SGHVS; CDR2 reads FQNEAQ. The CDR3 consists of 17 residues. The CDR3 protein is CASSLGVLGQRNTEAFF. For the CDR3, the DNA is TGTGCCAGCAGCTTAGGCGTCCTGGGACAGAGGAACACTGAAGCTTTCTTT. The full variable domain, with the rest looked up from reference TRBV7-8 and TRBJ1-1, is GAGVSQSPRYKVAKRGQDVALRCDPISGHVSLFWYQQALGQGPEFLTYFQNEAQLDKSGLPSDRFFAERPEGSVSTLKIQRTQQEDSAVYLCASSLGVLGQRNTEAFFGQGTRLTVV.

The chain is built from TRBV20-1 and TRBJ1-2; D not certain. Germline loops: CDR1 DFQATT, CDR2 SNEGSKA (reference sequence). The ends were cut back, 3 bases at V and 2 bases at J, with 7 bases in the middle. CDR3 length equals 12 residues. CDR3 region: CSASIQNYGYTF. CDR3 nucleotides: TGCAGTGCTAGCATCCAGAACTATGGCTACACCTTC.

V gene TRBV25-1 combines with J gene TRBJ2-7, with 9 bases matching TRBD2. This CDR3 spans 14 amino acids. V shed 6 bases and J 7 bases; nucleotides not matched to a gene: 10. The V gene's germline CDR1 is MGHDK and CDR2 SYGVNS. CDR3: CASRGLAGSWEQYF. The DNA for the CDR3 is TGTGCCAGCAGGGGTCTAGCGGGGTCCTGGGAGCAGTACTTC.

The genes are TRBV25-1 and TRBJ2-1; maybe TRBD1 (5 bases). With 3 bases removed from V and 13 bases from J, the gap between germline ends came to 13 bases. The CDR3 consists of 12 residues. Germline values: CDR1 MGHDK, CDR2 SYGVNS. The CDR3 is CASSDPGYEQFF. CDR3 in DNA: TGTGCCAGCAGTGACCCAGGGTACGAACAGTTCTTC. The whole variable domain, filled in from reference TRBV25-1 and TRBJ2-1, reads EADIYQTPRYLVIGTGKKITLECSQTMGHDKMYWYQQDPGMELHLIHYSYGVNSTEKGDLSSESTVSRIRTEHFPLTLESARPSHTSQYLCASSDPGYEQFFGPGTRLTVL.

The chain uses TRBV20-1 and TRBJ2-3; possibly TRBD2 for D (6 bases). This CDR3 comprises 13 residues. V lost 3 bases, J lost 6 bases, and 13 bases lay in between. CDR1 and CDR2 (germline): DFQATT, SNEGSKA (reference sequence). For the CDR3, the DNA is TGCAGTGCTAGCGGGAGTGACGGGGATACGCAGTATTTT. This sequence encodes CSASGSDGDTQYF.

This sequence joins TRBV4-1 and TRBJ1-1, with D unresolved. The CDR3 runs to 15 residues. The germline CDR1 and CDR2 sequences are MGHRA and YSYEKL. V was cut by 0 bases and J by 0 bases, with 8 bases left in between. The CDR3 here is CASSQDEGLNTEAFF. CDR3 nucleotides: TGCGCCAGCAGCCAAGATGAAGGCTTGAACACTGAAGCTTTCTTT.

This clonotype was detected only once. CDR3 nucleotide sequence: TGTGCCAGCAGGGAAAGACAGCCTTACGAGCAGTACTTC. Protein: CASRERQPYEQYF. The chain has TRBV6-4 and TRBJ2-7; D might be TRBD1 (5 bases). Germline V lookup: CDR1 MRHNA, CDR2 SNTAGT. CDR3 length: 13 residues. V lost 6 bases to trimming and J lost 4 bases, with 13 bases between them.

The chain combines TRBV19 with TRBJ1-5; D call uncertain. CDR1 LNHDA and CDR2 SQIVND come from the germline V gene (reference sequence). CDR3 length: 13 amino acids. V dropped 0 bases and J dropped 7 bases, with 7 bases sitting between them. CDR3 nucleotide sequence: TGTGCCAGTAGTATAGACCCCAGACAGCCCCAGCATTTT. Amino acid sequence: CASSIDPRQPQHF.

The V and J genes are TRBV6-1 and TRBJ1-6, with D unclear. The CDR3 runs 15 residues. Germline V gives CDR1 MNHNS, CDR2 SASEGT. V was shortened by 1 base and J by 9 bases, with 13 bases between the two germline ends. The CDR3: CASSEGAGWSSPLHF. The CDR3, as DNA: TGTGCCAGCAGTGAAGGGGCCGGATGGAGTTCACCCCTCCACTTT.

V and J are TRBV6-1 and TRBJ1-1; D remains unclear. The CDR3 has 11 residues. CDR1 is MNHNS and CDR2 is SASEGT in the germline V gene. CDR3 region: CAVDGNTEAFF. The CDR3 region has the DNA TGTGCGGTGGACGGGAACACTGAAGCTTTCTTT.

V and J are TRBV20-1 and TRBJ2-3; 15 positions match TRBD2. The CDR3 is 14 residues long. V lost 3 bases and J lost 5; bases outside the gene matches: 0. CDR1 DFQATT and CDR2 SNEGSKA come from the germline V gene (reference sequence). The CDR3 DNA is TGCAGTGCTAGGGGACTAGCGGGGGGAGATACGCAGTATTTT. It translates to CSARGLAGGDTQYF.

This clonotype has more than one count but fewer than ten. The rearrangement uses TRBV28 and TRBJ1-1; D is uncertain. The CDR3 has 16 residues. V was trimmed by 5 bases and J by 4 bases, leaving 20 bases between them. Germline V lookup: CDR1 MDHEN, CDR2 SYDVKM. The chain's CDR3 is CASSIQGGRPSTEAFF. The CDR3 nucleotides read TGTGCCAGCAGTATCCAAGGCGGCAGGCCCAGCACTGAAGCTTTCTTT.

The V gene is TRBV6-1, the J gene TRBJ2-3; tentatively, D is TRBD2 (6 bases). With 6 bases removed from V and 2 bases from J, the gap between germline ends came to 15 bases. Germline CDR1 MNHNS, CDR2 SASEGT. CDR3 length: 15 residues. The CDR3 DNA follows: TGTGCCAGCAGCAACCCGGGACTTCCCACAGATACGCAGTATTTT. Amino acids: CASSNPGLPTDTQYF.

The chain uses TRBV12-3 or TRBV12-4 and TRBJ1-5, with D perhaps matching TRBD1 (6 bases). The V end was cut by 3 bases, the J end by 7 bases, with 13 bases between. CDR3 length: 14 residues. The CDR3 region is CASSFRNREQPQHF. Here the CDR3 DNA reads TGTGCCAGCAGTTTCAGGAACAGGGAACAGCCCCAGCATTTT.

This clonotype was seen ten or more times. This chain links TRBV7-2 with TRBJ1-6; 7 bases align to TRBD1. Germline loops: CDR1 SGHTA, CDR2 FQGNSA. The CDR3 length is 16 residues. V trimming: 2 bases; J trimming: 3 bases; junction bases outside the gene matches: 4. The CDR3 is CASSLRDSDYNSPLHF. CDR3 in DNA: TGTGCCAGCAGCTTAAGGGACAGCGACTATAATTCACCCCTCCACTTT.

The table lists this clonotype with a few counts. The chain has TRBV7-2 and TRBJ1-2, with D maybe TRBD1 (5 bases). The CDR3 runs to 12 residues. The germline CDR1 and CDR2 sequences are SGHTA and FQGNSA. V was cut by 5 bases and J by 13 bases, with 17 bases left in between. The CDR3 spells CASSPPGRDRTF. As DNA, the CDR3 is TGTGCCAGCAGCCCCCCTGGCCGGGACCGCACCTTC.

The chain has TRBV7-6 and TRBJ2-5, with D perhaps matching TRBD1 or TRBD2 (6 bases each). The germline CDR1 and CDR2 sequences are SGHVS and FNYEAQ. The CDR3 runs to 17 residues. Trimming left V 1 base short and J 0 bases short, with 15 bases between. CDR3 protein: CASSLVGHGGYQETQYF. The DNA of the CDR3 is TGTGCCAGCAGCTTAGTGGGGCACGGGGGCTACCAAGAGACCCAGTACTTC.

In its sample, this clonotype was seen many times. The chain uses TRBV7-2 and TRBJ2-7, with 7 bases that match TRBD2. The CDR3 extends over 16 amino acids. Trimming removed 5 bases from V and 4 bases from J; junction bases left unmatched: 14. Looked up from germline, CDR1 is SGHTA and CDR2 is FQGNSA. CDR3 sequence (DNA): TGTGCCAGCAGCACTAGCAGAGCGGGAAGGTGGTACGAGCAGTACTTC. This translates into CASSTSRAGRWYEQYF.

This clonotype has only a few counts. The chain is built from TRBV7-8 and TRBJ2-7, with 7 nucleotides matching TRBD1. J lost 1 base, V lost 5 bases, and 8 bases had no gene match. This CDR3 is built from 15 residues. Germline CDR1 reads SGHVS; CDR2 reads FQNEAQ. The CDR3 nucleotides are TGTGCCAGCAGCCCTGGACAGGACTTATCCTACGAGCAGTACTTC. Its protein is CASSPGQDLSYEQYF. The full variable domain, its missing parts supplied by reference TRBV7-8 and TRBJ2-7, is GAGVSQSPRYKVAKRGQDVALRCDPISGHVSLFWYQQALGQGPEFLTYFQNEAQLDKSGLPSDRFFAERPEGSVSTLKIQRTQQEDSAVYLCASSPGQDLSYEQYFGPGTRLTVT.